A selection of T cell receptor beta chains follows, all from one sample in a study of blood T cell repertoires in COVID-19. Assay used: immunoSEQ multiplex PCR; TCRdb lists only in-frame clones, some missing. Of approximately 300,000 clones detected, approximately 90% appear once; the ten largest clones hold about 4%. The specimen sequenced was PBMCs or T cells enriched from blood (not recorded which). The receptors were sampled from a woman aged 30 to 39 who had been exposed to COVID-19. Each CDR3 is given with its conserved first and last residue. The D gene is left open where the match is weak. Not all rows give a size; the values are once, few, many and, for expanded clones, a class.

d_gene	v_gene	j_gene	abundance	CDR3nt	CDR3aa
-	TRBV5-5	TRBJ1-1	-	TGTGCCAGCAGCTCTCTCCAGGGTAGGAACACTGAAGCTTTCTTT	CASSSLQGRNTEAFF
TRBD1	TRBV7-2	TRBJ1-2	-	TGTGCCAGCAGCGAACTGACAGGGGGCGTGATATATCGAGGCTACACCTTC	CASSELTGGVIYRGYTF
-	TRBV3-1/TRBV3-2	TRBJ1-6	-	TGTGCCAGCAGCCAAGGACAGTTCGTACCCCTCCACTTT	CASSQGQFVPLHF
-	TRBV27	TRBJ1-6	-	TGTGCCAGCAGTTTAGGAGGATCAAATTCACCCCTCCACTTT	CASSLGGSNSPLHF
-	TRBV5-4	TRBJ1-2	-	TGTGCCAGCAGCTTGGGGGGACAACTTGGGAACTATGGCTACACCTTC	CASSLGGQLGNYGYTF
TRBD2	TRBV11-2	TRBJ2-7	-	TGTGCCAGCAGCTTAGAATCCCCCCTAGCGGGATCTTACGAGCAGTACTTC	CASSLESPLAGSYEQYF
TRBD2	TRBV7-9	TRBJ2-1	-	TGTGCCAGCAGGACTAGCGGGGCTTACAATGAGCAGTTCTTC	CASRTSGAYNEQFF
-	TRBV24-1	TRBJ2-1	once	TGTGCCACCAGTGATCGATTGCCGGGACAAGCCTACAATGAGCAGTTCTTC	CATSDRLPGQAYNEQFF
-	TRBV2	TRBJ1-1	-	TGTGCCAGCAGTGTGGACAGTCACACTGAAGCTTTCTTT	CASSVDSHTEAFF
TRBD1	TRBV4-3	TRBJ1-3	once	TGCGCCAGCAGCCAAGGGAACAGGGGGCCTGGAAACACCATATATTTT	CASSQGNRGPGNTIYF
TRBD1	TRBV19	TRBJ1-1	-	TGTGCCAGTATCAGGGACAGTAACACTGAAGCTTTCTTT	CASIRDSNTEAFF
TRBD2	TRBV6-5	TRBJ2-3	-	TGTGCCAGCAGTCTGGCTAGCGGGGGGGCGGATACGCAGTATTTT	CASSLASGGADTQYF
TRBD1	TRBV20-1	TRBJ1-2	-	TGCAGGGGTGGACAGGGGGGTGGCTACACCTTC	CRGGQGGGYTF
TRBD2	TRBV7-2	TRBJ2-5	-	TGTGCCAGCAGCTCCCCCGGGGGCGGGGGGGCGGAGACCCAGTACTTC	CASSSPGGGGAETQYF
TRBD1	TRBV4-2	TRBJ1-3	-	TGTGCCAGCAGCCAAGTCGGGACAGGGGGTTATATTAGTTGGAACACCATATATTTT	CASSQVGTGGYISWNTIYF
TRBD1	TRBV4-3	TRBJ1-4	-	TGCGCCAGCAGCCAAGTCGGGGACAGGGGAAGATACTCAACTAATGAAAAACTGTTTTTT	CASSQVGDRGRYSTNEKLFF
-	TRBV7-8	TRBJ2-2	few	TGTGCCAGCAGCCCTCGATCGGGGGGCCAGAACACCGGGGAGCTGTTTTTT	CASSPRSGGQNTGELFF
-	TRBV7-9	TRBJ1-4	-	TGTGCCAGCAGCTTTCCTTCTACAACTAATGAAAAACTGTTTTTT	CASSFPSTTNEKLFF
-	TRBV5-1	TRBJ1-2	-	TGCGCCAGCAGCTTGGATGTGACAGTCGGAGGCTACACCTTC	CASSLDVTVGGYTF
-	TRBV15	TRBJ1-1	-	TGTGCCACCAGCTCAGGAGGAGACACTGAAGCTTTCTTT	CATSSGGDTEAFF
-	TRBV18	TRBJ1-2	-	TGTGCCAGCTCATTAGAGATTTCTAACTATGGCTACACCTTC	CASSLEISNYGYTF
-	TRBV6-1	TRBJ2-3	-	TGTGCCAGCAGTGAAGCGTCAGTACCTAGCACAGATACGCAGTATTTT	CASSEASVPSTDTQYF
-	TRBV7-8	TRBJ2-7	-	TGTGCCAGCAGCTTATCAGGGGAGGGGGTAGGGCAGTACTTC	CASSLSGEGVGQYF
-	TRBV7-2	TRBJ1-5	few	TGTGCCAGCAGCCCCACCGGGACAAAATCAGCGTGGCAGCCCCAGCATTTT	CASSPTGTKSAWQPQHF
-	TRBV5-8	TRBJ1-2	few	TGTGCCAGCAGCTTGGACAGGGACTATGGCTACACCTTC	CASSLDRDYGYTF
-	TRBV7-2	TRBJ1-2	-	TGTGCCAGCAGCTCCCAGGGACTCGGCTACACCTTC	CASSSQGLGYTF
-	TRBV14	TRBJ2-3	-	TGTGCCAGCAGCCAAGAAAGGACTGGAAATGAGTATTTT	CASSQERTGNEYF
-	TRBV2	TRBJ1-2	-	TGTGCCAGCAGTGAAGTCGGCAGGGCTAACTATGGCTACACCTTC	CASSEVGRANYGYTF
TRBD2	TRBV4-2	TRBJ2-1	-	TGTGCCAGCAGCCAATCAGCGGGGGTACTCTCCAATGAGCAGTTCTTC	CASSQSAGVLSNEQFF
TRBD2	TRBV5-4	TRBJ2-3	-	TGTGCCAGCAGCAGGACTAGCGGGGGGTCCGGAGATACGCAGTATTTT	CASSRTSGGSGDTQYF
-	TRBV9	TRBJ1-2	-	TGTGCCAGCAGCGCTGGACAGACGATTCGGTATGGCTACACCTTC	CASSAGQTIRYGYTF
-	TRBV4-1	TRBJ2-2	-	TGCGCCAGCAGCCAAGTATTTAAGGGGCGAGGCACCGGGGAGCTGTTTTTT	CASSQVFKGRGTGELFF
-	TRBV7-9	TRBJ1-4	-	TGTGCCAGCAGCTTACCAGGGCACAATGAAAAACTGTTTTTT	CASSLPGHNEKLFF
TRBD1	TRBV6-2/TRBV6-3	TRBJ1-2	once	TGTGCCAGCATCCCTCGACAGGGAAGGTATTACTATGGCTACACCTTC	CASIPRQGRYYYGYTF
TRBD2	TRBV7-2	TRBJ2-4	-	TGTGCCAGCAGCTTAGAGGCTAGCGGGGGTGTACAGTACTTC	CASSLEASGGVQYF
-	TRBV4-2	TRBJ1-5	-	TGTGCCAGCAGCCGCGAGGCGGGGGGGTATAGCAATCAGCCCCAGCATTTT	CASSREAGGYSNQPQHF
TRBD1	TRBV10-1	TRBJ1-3	-	TGCGCCAGCATGAACCGGGACAGGGGATTTTACTCTGGAAACACCATATATTTT	CASMNRDRGFYSGNTIYF
-	TRBV4-1	TRBJ1-2	-	TGCGCCAGCAGCTTTGGGAGGAAGGAGACTAACTATGGCTACACCTTC	CASSFGRKETNYGYTF
-	TRBV19	TRBJ1-1	-	TGTGCCAGTAGTCGGGGGTTACACACTGAAGCTTTCTTT	CASSRGLHTEAFF
-	TRBV19	TRBJ2-3	-	TGTGCCAGTAGTACTACAAAAGGCGGGGTTACGCAGTATTTT	CASSTTKGGVTQYF
-	TRBV9	TRBJ2-2	-	TGTGCCAGCAGCGTAGTATCGGGGATCACCGGGGAGCTGTTTTTT	CASSVVSGITGELFF
TRBD2	TRBV28	TRBJ2-1	once	TGTGCCAGCAGTTTCTTGCTAGCGGGGTACAATGAGCAGTTCTTC	CASSFLLAGYNEQFF
-	TRBV6-4	TRBJ1-2	-	TGTGCCAGCAGCCCGGGGCAGGGGTCCTATGGCTACACCTTC	CASSPGQGSYGYTF
-	TRBV4-1	TRBJ1-5	once	TGCGCCAGCAGCCAAGATCACTACGTTACGGGAAGCAATCAGCCCCAGCATTTT	CASSQDHYVTGSNQPQHF
TRBD1	TRBV5-8	TRBJ1-2	-	TGTGCCAGCAGCTTGCAGACAGGGGAGGTGGATGGCTACACCTTC	CASSLQTGEVDGYTF
TRBD2	TRBV9	TRBJ2-7	-	TGTGCCAGCAGCGTAGCCCAGCGGGGGGCCTCCTACGAGCAGTACTTC	CASSVAQRGASYEQYF
-	TRBV6-1	TRBJ2-2	-	TGTGCCAGCAGTGAACGGGTGACCGGGGAGCTGTTTTTT	CASSERVTGELFF
TRBD1	TRBV7-2	TRBJ1-5	-	TGTGCCAGCAGCCCCAGGACAGGGAGGGACAGCAATCAGCCCCAGCATTTT	CASSPRTGRDSNQPQHF
-	TRBV4-3	TRBJ1-2	-	TGCGCCAGCAGCCAAAAGGGAGGAGGGAAGGACTATGGCTACACCTTC	CASSQKGGGKDYGYTF
TRBD1	TRBV5-6	TRBJ1-2	-	TGTGCCAGCAACGGACAGGGGCCTGCTAGGGGCTACACCTTC	CASNGQGPARGYTF
-	TRBV4-1	TRBJ1-2	-	TGCGCCAGCAGCCAAGTAATCCGAAAAACCGACGGGGGAGACTATGGCTACACCTTC	CASSQVIRKTDGGDYGYTF
TRBD2	TRBV19	TRBJ2-1	-	TGTGCCAGTAGTATAGATGTGCGGGGGGCGCGAAGTGAGCAGTTCTTC	CASSIDVRGARSEQFF
-	TRBV5-1	TRBJ1-1	-	TGCGCCAGCAGCTTGGCAGGGATCCTCTTAAACACTGAAGCTTTCTTT	CASSLAGILLNTEAFF
TRBD1	TRBV20-1	TRBJ2-7	-	TGCAGTGCTAGTACCGGACAGGGGGCCTACGAGCAGTACTTC	CSASTGQGAYEQYF
-	TRBV9	TRBJ2-7	-	TGTGCCAGCAGCGTAGGCCCAGATCCTTTCATCGAGCAGTACTTC	CASSVGPDPFIEQYF